These 8 T cell receptor beta chains originate from one sample sequenced in a study of cytomegalovirus exposure and HLA in healthy donors. With 60 Vbeta and 13 Jbeta primers, the PCR was carried out. TCRdb keeps only in-frame clones here, not all; method: immunoSEQ multiplex PCR. Seen here are about 170,000 clones, roughly 79% observed once, and the top ten hold roughly 5.8%. The sample consisted of PBMCs. These receptors were taken from a man aged 35-49 years in good health and CMV-seropositive.

This sequence joins TRBV5-1 and TRBJ2-3; 9 nucleotides align to TRBD2. The ends lost 5 bases at V and 6 bases at J; junction bases unmatched: 7. The CDR3 length is 14 residues. Germline V gene lookup returns CDR1 SGHRS and CDR2 YFSETQ. In DNA form, the CDR3 reads TGCGCCAGCAGGTCTAGCGGGAAGACGGATACGCAGTATTTT. Residues: CASRSSGKTDTQYF. Complete variable domain (other parts from reference TRBV5-1 and TRBJ2-3): KAGVTQTPRYLIKTRGQQVTLSCSPISGHRSVSWYQQTPGQGLQFLFEYFSETQRNKGNFPGRFSGRQFSNSRSEMNVSTLELGDSALYLCASRSSGKTDTQYFGPGTRLTVL.

The rearrangement uses TRBV27 and TRBJ1-2; unclear D gene. The germline V gene has CDR1 MNHEY and CDR2 SMNVEV (reference sequence). Deletions cut 6 bases from V and 0 bases from J, with 14 bases between. The CDR3 spans 15 residues. CDR3 DNA sequence: TGTGCCAGCAGCCCCTTCGTTGCGGCTAACTATGGCTACACCTTC. Translation: CASSPFVAANYGYTF.

This clone came up once. The chain links TRBV15 to TRBJ2-3; a possible D gene is TRBD2 (5 bases). Germline V CDR1 and CDR2: LNHNV, YYDKDF (reference sequence). This CDR3 contains 17 residues. Trimming shortened V by 5 bases and J by 3 bases, and 21 bases separated the two germline ends. CDR3 loop: CATSDLTLGRRTDTQYF. In DNA form, the CDR3 reads TGTGCCACCAGCGATCTGACTCTGGGTCGGAGGACAGATACGCAGTATTTT.

The chain links TRBV9 to TRBJ1-4, with TRBD1 matching over 7 bases. Germline CDR1 SGDLS, CDR2 YYNGEE. With 2 bases clipped from V and 0 bases from J, the junction kept 10 bases outside the gene matches. The CDR3 extends over 18 amino acids. The CDR3 region is CASSVRPTGPTTNEKLFF. The CDR3 bases are TGTGCCAGCAGCGTCCGACCGACAGGGCCTACAACTAATGAAAAACTGTTTTTT. The variable domain in full, with the rest retrieved from reference TRBV9 and TRBJ1-4, is DSGVTQTPKHLITATGQRVTLRCSPRSGDLSVYWYQQSLDQGLQFLIQYYNGEERAKGNILERFSAQQFPDLHSELNLSSLELGDSALYFCASSVRPTGPTTNEKLFFGSGTQLSVL.

This chain uses TRBV19 with TRBJ2-2, with 9 nucleotides matching TRBD1. The CDR3 extends over 15 amino acids. The germline V gene has CDR1 LNHDA and CDR2 SQIVND (reference sequence). V was pared by 5 bases and J by 6 bases, with 7 bases of the junction left unmatched. The CDR3 DNA reads TGTGCCAGTAGTCTTCACAGGGGGCTCGCCGGGGAGCTGTTTTTT. Translated: CASSLHRGLAGELFF.

V usage is TRBV10-3 and J usage is TRBJ1-4, with unresolved D. Germline V CDR1 and CDR2: ENHRY, SYGVKD. The CDR3 is 15 residues long. Trimming removed 5 bases at V and 3 bases at J, with 13 bases between. The CDR3 DNA reads as TGTGCCATCAGTCCGTCGACCGGGTCTAATGAAAAACTGTTTTTT. Protein product: CAISPSTGSNEKLFF.

The J gene is TRBJ2-1, the V gene TRBV7-2, with TRBD2 identical over 8 bases. This CDR3 has 16 residues. Trimming cost V 2 bases and J 3 bases; bases outside gene matches: 6. Germline V gives CDR1 SGHTA, CDR2 FQGNSA. CDR3 in amino acids: CASSLRGLAGYNEQFF. The CDR3 DNA is TGTGCCAGCAGCTTAAGGGGTCTAGCGGGCTACAATGAGCAGTTCTTC.

The chain employs TRBV29-1 and TRBJ2-5; 8 nucleotides align to TRBD1. The germline gives CDR1 SQVTM, CDR2 ANQGSEA. The V gene end was trimmed by 0 bases and the J gene end by 1 base; junction bases not matched to a gene: 10. This CDR3 comprises 17 residues. CDR3 sequence (DNA): TGCAGCGTTGAAGAAGGTGATGACAGGGGACTCCAAGAGACCCAGTACTTC. As protein: CSVEEGDDRGLQETQYF.